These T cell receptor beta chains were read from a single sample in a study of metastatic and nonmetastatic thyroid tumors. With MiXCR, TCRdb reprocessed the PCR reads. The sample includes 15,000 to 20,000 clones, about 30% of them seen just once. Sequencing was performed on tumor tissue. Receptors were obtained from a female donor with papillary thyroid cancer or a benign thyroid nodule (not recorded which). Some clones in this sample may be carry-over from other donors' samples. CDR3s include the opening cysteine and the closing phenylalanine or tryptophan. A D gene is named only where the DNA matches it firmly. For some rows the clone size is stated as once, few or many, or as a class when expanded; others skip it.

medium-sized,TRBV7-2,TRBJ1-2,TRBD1,TGTGCCAGCAGCGGCAACAGGGGAGGCGGCTACACCTTC,CASSGNRGGGYTF
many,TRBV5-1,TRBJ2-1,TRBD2,TGCGCCAGCAGCTTACTCCTAGCGGGAGCAAACAATGAGCAGTTCTTC,CASSLLLAGANNEQFF
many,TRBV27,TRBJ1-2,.,TGTGCCAGCAGTTCAAGGGGCCTGGCTAACTATGGCTACACCTTC,CASSSRGLANYGYTF
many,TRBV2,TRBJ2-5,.,TGTGCCAGCAACCGGGACCCTCTAACGGGGACCCAAGAGACCCAGTACTTC,CASNRDPLTGTQETQYF
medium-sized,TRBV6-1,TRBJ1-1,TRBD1,TGTGCCAGCAGTGGTGGACAGGGGTCTACTGAAGCTTTCTTT,CASSGGQGSTEAFF
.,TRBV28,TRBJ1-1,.,TGTGCCAGCGAGGGGAACACTGAAGCTTTCTTT,CASEGNTEAFF
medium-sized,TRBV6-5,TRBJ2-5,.,TGTGCCAGCAGTTACTCGACTAGGGAGAGGGCCCAGTACTTC,CASSYSTRERAQYF
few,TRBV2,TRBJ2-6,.,TGTGCCAGCAGTGAGCCCCCCGGGGCCAACGTCCTGACTTTC,CASSEPPGANVLTF
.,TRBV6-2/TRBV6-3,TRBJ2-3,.,TGTGCCAGCAGTTTGACGACGGGCACAGATACGCAGTATTTT,CASSLTTGTDTQYF
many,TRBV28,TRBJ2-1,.,TGTGCCAGCACTCCCGGGGGCGGGGCGCCGTACAATGAGCAGTTCTTC,CASTPGGGAPYNEQFF
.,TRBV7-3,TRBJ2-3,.,TGTGCCAGCAGCTCTGGGACTTCCACCACAGATACGCAGTATTTT,CASSSGTSTTDTQYF
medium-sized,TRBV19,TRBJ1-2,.,TGTGCCAGTAGTATAGACCTGGGGATGGACTATGGCTACACCTTC,CASSIDLGMDYGYTF
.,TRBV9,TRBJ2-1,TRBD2,TGTGCCAGCAGCATTCCCACTAGCGGGAGGACCAACTTC,CASSIPTSGRTNF
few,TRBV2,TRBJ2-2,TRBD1,TGTGCCAGCACCAAAGCCGGGACAGGGCCCGGGGAGCTGTTTTTT,CASTKAGTGPGELFF
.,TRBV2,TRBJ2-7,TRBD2,TGTGCCAGCAGGGAACTAGCGGGAGGGCGTAACGAGCAGTACTTC,CASRELAGGRNEQYF
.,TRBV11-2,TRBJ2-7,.,TGTGCCAGCAGCTTAGGGCTACGCTCCTACGAGCAGTACTTC,CASSLGLRSYEQYF
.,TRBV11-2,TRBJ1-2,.,TGTGCCAGCAGCTGGGACATGGAGTATGGCTACACCTTC,CASSWDMEYGYTF
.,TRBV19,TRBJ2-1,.,TGTGCCAGTAGCGACTCCGGGACCTTTGATGAGCAGTTCTTC,CASSDSGTFDEQFF
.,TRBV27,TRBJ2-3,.,TGTGCCAGCACCGAATGGGGCGGGACCTCAGATACGCAGTATTTT,CASTEWGGTSDTQYF
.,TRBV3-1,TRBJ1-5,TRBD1,TGTGCCAGCAGCCATCGGACAGGGGGTCAGCCCCAGCATTTT,CASSHRTGGQPQHF
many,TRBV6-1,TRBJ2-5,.,TGTGCCAGCAGTGAAGGCGACAGCCTTATTCGACAAGAGACCCAGTACTTC,CASSEGDSLIRQETQYF
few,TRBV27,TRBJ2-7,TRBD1,TGTGCCAGCAGCCCCGACTCCCCGGGACAGGGCTACGAGCAGTACTTC,CASSPDSPGQGYEQYF
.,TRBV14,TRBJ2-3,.,TGTGCCAGCAGGCCGGGACTTGCTAGCACAGATACGCAGTATTTT,CASRPGLASTDTQYF
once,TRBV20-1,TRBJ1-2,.,TGCAGTGCTATTCCAGGGGTAGGGGGTAACTATGGCTACACCTTC,CSAIPGVGGNYGYTF
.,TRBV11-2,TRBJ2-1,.,TGTGCCAGCAGCTTAGTAACTAGCTACAATGAGCAGTTCTTC,CASSLVTSYNEQFF
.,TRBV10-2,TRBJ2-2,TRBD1,TGCGCCAGCGAGGGACAGGGGAACACCGGGGAGCTGTTTTTT,CASEGQGNTGELFF
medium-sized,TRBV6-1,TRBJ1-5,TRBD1,TGTGCCAGCAGGACAGGGGGAGCGGGTCAGCCCCAGCATTTT,CASRTGGAGQPQHF
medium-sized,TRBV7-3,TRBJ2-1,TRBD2,TGTGCCAGCAGCCCAACGGGACTAGCCTACAATGAGCAGTTCTTC,CASSPTGLAYNEQFF
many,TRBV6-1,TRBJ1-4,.,TGTGCCAGCGGGTTTAATGAAAAACTGTTTTTT,CASGFNEKLFF
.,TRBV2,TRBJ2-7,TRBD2,TGTGCCAGCAGGAGACTAGCGGGGCCGACTGCCGAGTACTTC,CASRRLAGPTAEYF
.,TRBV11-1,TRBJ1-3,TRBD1,TGTGCCAGCAGTCAGGGGGCCGGGAAAATATCTGGAAACACCATATATTTT,CASSQGAGKISGNTIYF
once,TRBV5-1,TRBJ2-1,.,TGCGCCAGCAGCTTGGCCCCGGGGATCTCCTACAATGAGCAGTTCTTC,CASSLAPGISYNEQFF
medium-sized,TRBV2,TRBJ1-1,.,TGTGCCAGCGGGGGGGGCAGCACGGCTTTCTTT,CASGGGSTAFF
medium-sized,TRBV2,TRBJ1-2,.,TGTGCCAGCAGTGGCCGGGATAACTATGGCTACACCTTC,CASSGRDNYGYTF
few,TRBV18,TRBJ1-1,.,TGTGCCAGCTCACCCCCTTCGCGGGGATCGAACACTGAAGCTTTCTTT,CASSPPSRGSNTEAFF
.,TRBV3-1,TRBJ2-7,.,TGTGCCAGCAGCCAAGATAACTCCTACGAGCAGTACTTC,CASSQDNSYEQYF
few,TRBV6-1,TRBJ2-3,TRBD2,TGTGCCAGAAGTGACTGGGGGGGGAGCACGGATACGCAGTATTTT,CARSDWGGSTDTQYF
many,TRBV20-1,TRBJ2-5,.,TGCAGTGCTAGAGATCCTTTTTCGGGGCAGCCAGAGACCCAGTACTTC,CSARDPFSGQPETQYF
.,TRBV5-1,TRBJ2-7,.,TGCGCCAGCAGCCCTGAAATGGGACAAAACTACGAGCAGTACTTC,CASSPEMGQNYEQYF
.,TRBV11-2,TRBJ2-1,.,TGTGCCAGCAGCTTATGGCGGGGTAATGAGCAGTTCTTC,CASSLWRGNEQFF
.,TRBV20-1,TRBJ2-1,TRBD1,TGCAGTGCTAGTACCGGGACAGGCACGAATGAGCAGTTCTTC,CSASTGTGTNEQFF
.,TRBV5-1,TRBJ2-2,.,TGCGCCAGCAGCCCTTTCGCGTTCCGTACCAGCTTTGACACCGGGGAGCTGTTTTTT,CASSPFAFRTSFDTGELFF